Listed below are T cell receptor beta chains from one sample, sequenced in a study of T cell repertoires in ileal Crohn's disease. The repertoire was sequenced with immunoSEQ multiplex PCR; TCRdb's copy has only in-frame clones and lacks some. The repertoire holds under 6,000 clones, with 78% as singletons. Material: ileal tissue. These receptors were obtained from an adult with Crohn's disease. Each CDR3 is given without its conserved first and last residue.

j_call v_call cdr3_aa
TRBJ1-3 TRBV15 ATSREFGTSSGNTIY
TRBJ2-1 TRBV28 ASSLPGTRANEQF
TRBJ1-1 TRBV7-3 ASSPRHQNTEAF
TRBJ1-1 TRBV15 ATSGGLNTEAF
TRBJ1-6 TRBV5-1 ASSLDVRNNSPLH
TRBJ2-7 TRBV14 ASSPGLADYEQY
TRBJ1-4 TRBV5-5 ASSLGAGGREKLF
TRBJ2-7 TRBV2 AQRDPRLSGDPVYEQY
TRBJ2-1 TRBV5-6 ASREAFGGHNEQF
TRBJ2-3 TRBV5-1 ASSLNLAGTDTQY
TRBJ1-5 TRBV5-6 ASSRGPSSNQPQH
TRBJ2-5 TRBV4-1 ASSQSGANGGAQY
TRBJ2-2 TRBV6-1 ASSGVAGGPENTGELF
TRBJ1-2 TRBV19 ASSTDHRAGYT
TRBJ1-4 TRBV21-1 ASRGQGCEKLF
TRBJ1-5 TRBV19 ASSSYRGDSNQPQH
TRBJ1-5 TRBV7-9 ASSLGQGAYQPQH
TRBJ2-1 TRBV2 ASSATSGREYEQF
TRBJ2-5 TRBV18 ASSPDRDTWETQY